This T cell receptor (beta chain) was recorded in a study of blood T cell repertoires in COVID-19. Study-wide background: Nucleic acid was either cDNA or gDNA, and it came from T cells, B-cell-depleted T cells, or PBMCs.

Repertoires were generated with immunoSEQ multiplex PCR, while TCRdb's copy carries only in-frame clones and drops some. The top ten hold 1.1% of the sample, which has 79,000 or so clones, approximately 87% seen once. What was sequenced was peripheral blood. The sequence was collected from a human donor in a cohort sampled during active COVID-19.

The CDR3 loop is CASSFSGQGVSGYTF. DNA of the CDR3: TGTGCCAGCAGTTTTTCGGGACAGGGGGTTAGCGGCTACACCTTC. The chain combines TRBV28 with TRBJ1-2, with 11 bases that match TRBD1. V trimming: 3 bases; J trimming: 8 bases; junction bases outside the gene matches: 8. This CDR3 is built from 15 residues. The germline V gene encodes CDR1 MDHEN and CDR2 SYDVKM.